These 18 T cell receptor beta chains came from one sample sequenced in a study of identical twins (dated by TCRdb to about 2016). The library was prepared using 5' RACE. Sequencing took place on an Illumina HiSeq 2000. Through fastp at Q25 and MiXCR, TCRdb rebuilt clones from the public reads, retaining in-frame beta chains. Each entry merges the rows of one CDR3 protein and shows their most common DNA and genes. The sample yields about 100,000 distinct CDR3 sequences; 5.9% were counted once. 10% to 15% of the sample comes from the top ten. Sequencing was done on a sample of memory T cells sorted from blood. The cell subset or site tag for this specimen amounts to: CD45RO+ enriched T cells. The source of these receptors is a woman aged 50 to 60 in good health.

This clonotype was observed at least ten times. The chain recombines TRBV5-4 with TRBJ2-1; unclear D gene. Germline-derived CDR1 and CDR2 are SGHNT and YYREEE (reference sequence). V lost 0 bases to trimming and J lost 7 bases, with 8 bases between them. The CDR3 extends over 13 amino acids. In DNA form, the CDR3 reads TGTGCCAGCAGCTTGGCCTTGGGGAATGAGCAGTTCTTC. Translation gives CASSLALGNEQFF.

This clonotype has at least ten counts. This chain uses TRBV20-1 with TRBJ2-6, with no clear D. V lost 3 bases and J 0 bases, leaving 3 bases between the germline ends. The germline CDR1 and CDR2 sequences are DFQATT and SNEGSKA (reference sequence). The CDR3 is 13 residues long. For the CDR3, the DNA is TGCAGTGCTAGTCACTCTGGGGCCAACGTCCTGACTTTC. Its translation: CSASHSGANVLTF.

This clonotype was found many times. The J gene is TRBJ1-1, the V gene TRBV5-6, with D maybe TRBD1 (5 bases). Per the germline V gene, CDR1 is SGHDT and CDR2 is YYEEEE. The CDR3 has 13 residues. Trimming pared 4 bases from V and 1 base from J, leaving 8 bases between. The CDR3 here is CASSHDRNTEAFF. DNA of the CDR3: TGTGCCAGCAGCCACGACAGGAACACTGAAGCTTTCTTT.

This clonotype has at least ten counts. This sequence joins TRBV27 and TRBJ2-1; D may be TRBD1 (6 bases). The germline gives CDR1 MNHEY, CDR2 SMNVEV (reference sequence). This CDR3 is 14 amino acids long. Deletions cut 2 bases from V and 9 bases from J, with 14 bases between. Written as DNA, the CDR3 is TGTGCCAGCAGTTTAAGGTGGGGGCCCGGTGAGCAGTTCTTC. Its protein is CASSLRWGPGEQFF.

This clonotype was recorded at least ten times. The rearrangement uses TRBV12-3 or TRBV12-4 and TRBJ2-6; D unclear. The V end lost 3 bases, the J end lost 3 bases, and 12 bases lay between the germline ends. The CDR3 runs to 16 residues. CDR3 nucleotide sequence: TGTGCCAGCAGTTTCGGTGGTACTGGTGGGGCCAACGTCCTGACTTTC. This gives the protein CASSFGGTGGANVLTF.

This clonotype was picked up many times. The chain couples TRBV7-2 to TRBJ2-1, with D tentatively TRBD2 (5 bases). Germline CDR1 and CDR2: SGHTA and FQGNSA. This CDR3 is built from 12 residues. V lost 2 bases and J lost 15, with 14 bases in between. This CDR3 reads CASSLSEGAPFF. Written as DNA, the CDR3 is TGTGCCAGCAGCTTATCCGAGGGAGCGCCGTTCTTC.

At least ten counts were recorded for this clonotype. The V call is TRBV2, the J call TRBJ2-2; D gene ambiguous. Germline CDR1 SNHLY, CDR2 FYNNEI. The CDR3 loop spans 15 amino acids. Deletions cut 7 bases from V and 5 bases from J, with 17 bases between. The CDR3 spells CASILRSTVTGELFF. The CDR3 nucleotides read TGTGCCAGCATTCTTCGTTCGACCGTAACCGGGGAGCTGTTTTTT.

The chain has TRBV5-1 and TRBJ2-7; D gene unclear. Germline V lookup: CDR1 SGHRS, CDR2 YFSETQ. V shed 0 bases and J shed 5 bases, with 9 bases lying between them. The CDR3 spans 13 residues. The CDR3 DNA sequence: TGCGCCAGCAGCTTGGGAGTGGCCAACGAGCAGTACTTC. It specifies CASSLGVANEQYF.

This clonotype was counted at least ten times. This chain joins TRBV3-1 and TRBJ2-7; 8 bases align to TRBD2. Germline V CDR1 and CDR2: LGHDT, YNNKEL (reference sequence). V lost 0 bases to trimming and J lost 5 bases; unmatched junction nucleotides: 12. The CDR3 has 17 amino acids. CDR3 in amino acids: CASSQDRGGSGTHEQYF. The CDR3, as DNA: TGTGCCAGCAGCCAAGACCGGGGTGGTAGCGGGACTCACGAGCAGTACTTC.

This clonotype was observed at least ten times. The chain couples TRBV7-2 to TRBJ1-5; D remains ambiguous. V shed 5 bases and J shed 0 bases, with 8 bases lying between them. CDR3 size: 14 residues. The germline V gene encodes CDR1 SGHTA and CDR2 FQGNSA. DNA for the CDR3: TGTGCCAGCAGCCAATGGGGTAGCAATCAGCCCCAGCATTTT. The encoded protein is CASSQWGSNQPQHF.

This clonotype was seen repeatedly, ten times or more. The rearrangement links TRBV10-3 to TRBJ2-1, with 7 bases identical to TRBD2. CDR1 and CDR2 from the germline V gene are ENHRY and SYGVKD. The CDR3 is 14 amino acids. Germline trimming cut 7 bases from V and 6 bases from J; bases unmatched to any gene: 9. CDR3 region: CAIMGEGAANEQFF. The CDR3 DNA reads TGTGCCATCATGGGGGAGGGTGCGGCCAATGAGCAGTTCTTC.

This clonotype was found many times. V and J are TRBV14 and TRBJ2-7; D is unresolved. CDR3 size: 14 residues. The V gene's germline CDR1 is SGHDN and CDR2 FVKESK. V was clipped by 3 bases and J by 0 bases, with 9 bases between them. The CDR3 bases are TGTGCCAGCAGCCACGTCGGCACCTCCTACGAGCAGTACGTC. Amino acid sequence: CASSHVGTSYEQYV.

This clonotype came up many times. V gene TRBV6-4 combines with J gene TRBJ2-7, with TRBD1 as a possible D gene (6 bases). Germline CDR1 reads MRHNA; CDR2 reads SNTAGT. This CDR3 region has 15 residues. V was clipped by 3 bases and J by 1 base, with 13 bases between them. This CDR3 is CASSESAGTSYEQYF. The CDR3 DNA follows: TGTGCCAGCAGTGAGTCGGCAGGGACATCCTACGAGCAGTACTTC.

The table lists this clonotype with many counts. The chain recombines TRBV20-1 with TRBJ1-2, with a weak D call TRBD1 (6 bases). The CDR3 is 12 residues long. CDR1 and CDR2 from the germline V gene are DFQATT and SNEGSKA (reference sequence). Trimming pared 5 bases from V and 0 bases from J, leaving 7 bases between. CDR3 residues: CSARDTNYGYTF. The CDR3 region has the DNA TGCAGTGCTCGGGACACTAACTATGGCTACACCTTC.

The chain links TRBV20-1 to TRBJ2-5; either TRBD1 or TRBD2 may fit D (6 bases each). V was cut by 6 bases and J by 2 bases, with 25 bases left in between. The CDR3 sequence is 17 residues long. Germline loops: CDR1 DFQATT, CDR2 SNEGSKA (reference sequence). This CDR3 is CSAAIGGGGTSQETQYF. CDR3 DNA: TGCAGTGCCGCTATTGGGGGCGGCGGGACATCTCAAGAGACCCAGTACTTC.

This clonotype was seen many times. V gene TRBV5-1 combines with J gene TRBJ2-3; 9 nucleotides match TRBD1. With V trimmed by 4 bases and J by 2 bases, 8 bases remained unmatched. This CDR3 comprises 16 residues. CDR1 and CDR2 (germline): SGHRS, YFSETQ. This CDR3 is CASSEGQGVDTDTQYF. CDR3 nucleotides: TGCGCCAGCAGCGAGGGACAGGGAGTTGACACAGATACGCAGTATTTT.

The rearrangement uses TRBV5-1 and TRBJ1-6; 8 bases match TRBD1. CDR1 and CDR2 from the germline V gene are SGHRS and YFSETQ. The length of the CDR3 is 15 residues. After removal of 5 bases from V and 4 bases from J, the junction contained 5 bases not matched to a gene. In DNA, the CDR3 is TGCGCCAGCAGAGGAGACAGGGGATATAATTCACCCCTCCACTTT. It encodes CASRGDRGYNSPLHF.

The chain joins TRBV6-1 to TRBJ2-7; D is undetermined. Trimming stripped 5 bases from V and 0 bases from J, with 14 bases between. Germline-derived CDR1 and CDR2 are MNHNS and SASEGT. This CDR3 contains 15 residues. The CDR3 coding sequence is TGTGCCAGCAGTCCCCCGACAAGAAGCTCCTACGAGCAGTACGTC. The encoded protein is CASSPPTRSSYEQYV.